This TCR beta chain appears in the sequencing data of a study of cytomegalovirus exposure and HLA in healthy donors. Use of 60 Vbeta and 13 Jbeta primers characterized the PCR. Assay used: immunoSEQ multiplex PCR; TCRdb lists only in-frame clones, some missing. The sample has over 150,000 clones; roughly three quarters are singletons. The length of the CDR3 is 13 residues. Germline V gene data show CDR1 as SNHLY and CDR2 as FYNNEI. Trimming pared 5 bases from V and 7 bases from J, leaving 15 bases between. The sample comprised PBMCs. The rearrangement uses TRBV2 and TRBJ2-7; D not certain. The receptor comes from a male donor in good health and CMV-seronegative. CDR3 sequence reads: CASSKDSSGEQYF. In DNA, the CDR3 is TGTGCCAGCAGTAAGGATAGCAGTGGGGAGCAGTACTTC. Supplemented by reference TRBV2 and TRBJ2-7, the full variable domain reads EPEVTQTPSHQVTQMGQEVILRCVPISNHLYFYWYRQILGQKVEFLVSFYNNEISEKSEIFDDQFSVERPDGSNFTLKIRSTKLEDSAMYFCASSKDSSGEQYFGPGTRLTVT.